A single sample is the source of the 26 T cell receptor beta chains below, sequenced in a study of post-analysis software for immune sequencing data (dated by TCRdb to the mid-2010s). Library preparation was by PCR. TCRdb lists the instrument as Illumina HiSeq 2500. To reduce PCR and sequencing biases, unique molecular identifiers were incorporated into the TCR beta cDNA libraries. TCRdb ran its own pipeline on the public reads, namely fastp trimming at Q25 and MiXCR clone calling, and kept in-frame beta chains. Rows are combined by CDR3 protein, so each entry shows the most common genes and DNA. The sample has roughly 670,000 distinct CDR3 sequences on record, roughly three fifths of them singletons. The top ten clones comprise around 11% of the sample. Results the study describes overall, beyond this receptor: Four or five TRBV segments, including TRBV5-6, TRBV5-1 and TRBV20-1, were significantly more frequent in patients than controls.

These TCRs' antigens remain unknown. The sample comprised blood. These receptor sequences come from a girl aged 2 to 9 with multiple sclerosis.

The CDR3 sequence: CASSLFRGQETQYF. The CDR3 coding sequence is TGTGCCAGCAGCTTGTTTCGGGGACAAGAGACCCAGTACTTC. The gene calls are TRBV5-8 and TRBJ2-5, with TRBD2 as a possible D gene (5 bases). Germline V CDR1 and CDR2: SGHTS, YDEGEE. V lost 1 base and J 2 bases, leaving 9 bases between the germline ends. This CDR3 has 14 amino acids.

The genes are TRBV20-1 and TRBJ2-3; D may correspond to TRBD1 or TRBD2 (6 bases each). Trimming pared 3 bases from V and 6 bases from J, leaving 22 bases between. This CDR3 is built from 16 residues. Germline V gives CDR1 DFQATT, CDR2 SNEGSKA (reference sequence). The CDR3 reads CSARIRSPRGVDTQYF. CDR3 nucleotides: TGCAGTGCTAGGATCCGATCCCCGAGGGGGGTGGATACGCAGTATTTT.

The chain carries TRBV20-1 and TRBJ1-2; no clear D gene. The CDR3 spans 12 residues. CDR1 and CDR2 from the germline V gene are DFQATT and SNEGSKA (reference sequence). The ends were cut back, 2 bases at V and 2 bases at J, with 6 bases in the middle. The CDR3 DNA is TGCAGTGCTAGACAGCGAAACTATGGCTACACCTTC. As protein: CSARQRNYGYTF.

The rearrangement links TRBV12-3 or TRBV12-4 to TRBJ2-3, with D possibly TRBD1 on 7 matching bases. V was clipped by 2 bases and J by 5 bases, with 20 bases between them. CDR3 length: 17 amino acids. This CDR3 is CASSLYSPAGGGDTQYF. The CDR3 coding sequence is TGTGCCAGCAGTTTATACTCCCCGGCAGGGGGAGGAGATACGCAGTATTTT.

V gene TRBV20-1 combines with J gene TRBJ2-3; D possibly corresponds to TRBD2 (6 bases). Trimming pared 0 bases from V and 6 bases from J, leaving 13 bases between. Germline loops: CDR1 DFQATT, CDR2 SNEGSKA (reference sequence). This CDR3 has 14 amino acids. As DNA, the CDR3 is TGCAGTGCTAGAGACCGGGGGAGAGCGGATACGCAGTATTTT. It codes for CSARDRGRADTQYF.

V and J are TRBV5-5 and TRBJ1-1, with 8 bases that match TRBD1. V lost 3 bases, J lost 4 bases, and 2 bases stayed unmatched. Germline CDR1 and CDR2: SGHKS and YYEKEE (reference sequence). This CDR3 is 13 amino acids long. The CDR3 DNA sequence: TGTGCCAGCAGCTCCAGGGGGCTCACTGAAGCTTTCTTT. Translated: CASSSRGLTEAFF.

The V and J genes are TRBV15 and TRBJ2-1, with TRBD1 matching over 7 bases. This CDR3 has 17 residues. CDR1 LNHNV and CDR2 YYDKDF come from the germline V gene (reference sequence). V lost 3 bases, J lost 4 bases, and 12 bases stayed unmatched. CDR3 amino acids: CATSSPVGGPYYNEQFF. CDR3 nucleotide sequence: TGTGCCACCAGCAGCCCAGTAGGGGGCCCCTATTACAATGAGCAGTTCTTC.

This chain uses TRBV20-1 with TRBJ2-5, with D tentatively TRBD2 (5 bases). The germline V gene encodes CDR1 DFQATT and CDR2 SNEGSKA (reference sequence). The CDR3 consists of 15 residues. V was trimmed by 6 bases and J by 0 bases, leaving 17 bases between them. CDR3 region: CSAPRLHSYQETQYF. The CDR3 DNA follows: TGCAGTGCCCCGAGACTACACTCGTACCAAGAGACCCAGTACTTC.

This clonotype was picked up a small number of times. V is TRBV5-1 and J is TRBJ2-5, with D perhaps TRBD1 or TRBD2 (5 bases each). Looked up from germline, CDR1 is SGHRS and CDR2 is YFSETQ. This CDR3 is 14 amino acids long. Trimming cost V 2 bases and J 2 bases, with 10 bases left between them. As DNA, the CDR3 is TGCGCCAGCAGCTTTTCCGGGGCACAAGAGACCCAGTACTTC. Encoded protein: CASSFSGAQETQYF.

This clonotype was recorded a few times. The chain combines TRBV30 with TRBJ2-1; D call uncertain. Germline loops: CDR1 GTSNPN, CDR2 SVGIG (reference sequence). Trimming stripped 0 bases from V and 11 bases from J, with 8 bases between. The CDR3 covers 11 residues. DNA of the CDR3: TGTGCCTGGAGTGTGGAATCACAGCAGTTCTTC. Its translation: CAWSVESQQFF.

The CDR3 bases are TGTGCCAGCACCGACGACGGTTATGGCTACACCTTC. This gives the protein CASTDDGYGYTF. The J gene is TRBJ1-2, the V gene TRBV12-3 or TRBV12-4, with D uncertain. The CDR3 runs to 12 residues. Trimming took off 7 bases at V and 5 bases at J, with 11 bases between the two ends.

The genes are TRBV5-1 and TRBJ2-5; D remains ambiguous. CDR1 is SGHRS and CDR2 is YFSETQ in the germline V gene. The CDR3 has 15 residues. Trimming stripped 0 bases from V and 2 bases from J, with 11 bases between. The CDR3: CASSLAGKIQETQYF. DNA for the CDR3: TGCGCCAGCAGCTTGGCCGGCAAAATACAAGAGACCCAGTACTTC.

The chain couples TRBV12-3 or TRBV12-4 to TRBJ2-3; 8 nucleotides agree with TRBD1. CDR3 length: 12 amino acids. V gave up 6 bases and J gave up 11 bases; unmatched junction bases: 7. The CDR3 sequence: CASSPTGTGQYF. The CDR3 nucleotides read TGTGCCAGCAGCCCCACCGGGACAGGGCAGTATTTT.

This sequence joins TRBV6-1 and TRBJ2-6, with 8 bases matching TRBD1. The CDR3 length is 18 residues. The germline gives CDR1 MNHNS, CDR2 SASEGT. Trimming at V came to 6 bases and at J to 0 bases, leaving 10 bases not matched to a gene. Written as DNA, the CDR3 is TGTGCCAGCAGGGCACCGGGACAGGTCTTCTCTGGGGCCAACGTCCTGACTTTC. Its protein is CASRAPGQVFSGANVLTF.

This clonotype was counted a single time. The genes are TRBV5-1 and TRBJ2-1, with D unresolved. V was shortened by 0 bases and J by 12 bases, with 13 bases between the two germline ends. Looked up from germline, CDR1 is SGHRS and CDR2 is YFSETQ. CDR3 size: 13 residues. The DNA for the CDR3 is TGCGCCAGCAGCTTGGGAGCGTCCCCCGGGCAGTTCTTC. Amino acid sequence: CASSLGASPGQFF.

The chain links TRBV4-3 to TRBJ2-1; a possible D gene is TRBD1 (5 bases). Germline CDR1 reads LGHNA; CDR2 reads YSLEER. The CDR3 runs to 14 residues. V lost 3 bases, J lost 3 bases, and 9 bases lay in between. Here the CDR3 DNA reads TGCGCCAGCAGCCACCAGGGTGGCTACAATGAGCAGTTCTTC. This codes for CASSHQGGYNEQFF.

As DNA, the CDR3 is TGTGCCAGCAGCCCGGCAAGGGGTTCGAGCACAGATACGCAGTATTTT. Its protein product is CASSPARGSSTDTQYF. J is TRBJ2-3 and V is TRBV12-3 or TRBV12-4, with D perhaps TRBD1 (5 bases). V was cut by 6 bases and J by 0 bases, with 16 bases left in between. CDR3 size: 16 residues.

V usage is TRBV20-1 and J usage is TRBJ2-3; possibly TRBD2 for D (6 bases). CDR1 is DFQATT and CDR2 is SNEGSKA in the germline V gene (reference sequence). The CDR3 loop spans 14 amino acids. Trimming took off 5 bases at V and 0 bases at J, with 12 bases between the two ends. The CDR3 protein is CSAERTSSTDTQYF. CDR3 nucleotide sequence: TGCAGTGCTGAAAGAACTAGCAGCACAGATACGCAGTATTTT.

The chain couples TRBV4-1 to TRBJ2-1; TRBD2 might be the D (6 bases). Per the germline V gene, CDR1 is MGHRA and CDR2 is YSYEKL. The CDR3 runs 15 residues. The germline V and J ends were trimmed by 1 base and 7 bases, with 14 bases remaining between them. The CDR3 DNA follows: TGCGCCAGCAGCCAAGTAACGGGAGTCCCGAATGAGCAGTTCTTC. It translates to CASSQVTGVPNEQFF.

This clonotype occurred many times. The rearrangement uses TRBV28 and TRBJ2-3; D not certain. The CDR3 has 11 amino acids. V was pared by 7 bases and J by 2 bases, with 4 bases between. Germline V gene data show CDR1 as MDHEN and CDR2 as SYDVKM. Here the CDR3 reads CASTNTDTQYF. Here the CDR3 DNA reads TGTGCCAGCACCAACACAGATACGCAGTATTTT.

This clonotype was seen a handful of times. The genes are TRBV7-9 and TRBJ1-4; 8 positions match TRBD1. With V trimmed by 3 bases and J by 8 bases, 2 bases remained unmatched. The CDR3 contains 13 residues. Germline V CDR1 and CDR2: SEHNR, FQNEAQ (reference sequence). The CDR3 is CASSLGTGEKLFF. CDR3 DNA: TGTGCCAGCAGCTTGGGGACAGGCGAAAAACTGTTTTTT.

This clonotype has a single count. The genes are TRBV3-1 and TRBJ2-3; TRBD2 matches at 14 bases. The V segment lost 3 bases and the J segment 1 base; nucleotides outside the gene matches: 6. The CDR3 length is 18 residues. Germline V gives CDR1 LGHDT, CDR2 YNNKEL (reference sequence). The CDR3 is CASSHGGLAGAGTDTQYF. CDR3 coding DNA: TGTGCCAGCAGCCACGGGGGACTAGCGGGGGCGGGCACAGATACGCAGTATTTT.

This clonotype was seen a handful of times. The rearrangement uses TRBV9 and TRBJ2-7, with 9 bases that match TRBD2. Germline-derived CDR1 and CDR2 are SGDLS and YYNGEE. This CDR3 is 14 amino acids long. The ends lost 1 base at V and 5 bases at J; junction bases unmatched: 4. The CDR3 reads CASSVSGGLNEQYF. CDR3 coding DNA: TGTGCCAGCAGCGTAAGCGGGGGGCTAAACGAGCAGTACTTC.

The chain is built from TRBV7-9 and TRBJ2-1, with D possibly being TRBD1 (6 bases). Between the trimmed V and J ends, which lost 5 bases and 4 bases, there was a span of 18 bases. The CDR3 loop spans 16 amino acids. CDR1 and CDR2 from the germline V gene are SEHNR and FQNEAQ (reference sequence). Here the CDR3 reads CASSPSDRSIYNEQFF. The CDR3 region has the DNA TGTGCCAGCAGCCCTTCTGACAGGTCAATTTACAATGAGCAGTTCTTC.

V is TRBV20-1 and J is TRBJ2-7; 7 bases match TRBD2. V was clipped by 1 base and J by 10 bases; unmatched bases: 16. CDR1 is DFQATT, CDR2 SNEGSKA, per germline (reference sequence). This CDR3 is built from 15 residues. The CDR3 loop reads CSARVGISGRSAQYF. In DNA form, the CDR3 reads TGCAGTGCTAGAGTTGGGATTAGCGGGCGGTCTGCCCAGTACTTC.

The rearrangement joins TRBV6-5 to TRBJ2-2, with TRBD1 matching 9 bases. Per germline, CDR1 MNHEY and CDR2 SVGAGI. The length of the CDR3 is 15 residues. J gave up 5 bases and V 0 bases, and 1 base lay outside the gene matches. Here the CDR3 DNA reads TGTGCCAGCAGTTACTCGACAGGGGGGACCGGGGAGCTGTTTTTT. This translates into CASSYSTGGTGELFF.